Listed below are T cell receptor beta chains from one sample, sequenced in a study of regulatory T cells in long-lasting Graves disease. TCRdb redid the calling of the multiplex PCR reads with MiXCR, one entry per CDR3 protein. Here the sample spans hundreds of thousands of distinct CDR3 sequences, 20% to 25% being singletons. The sequencing used peripheral blood mononuclear cells (PBMCs), collected when the disease was refractory, from a patient treated with antithyroid drugs. These receptors were taken from a female donor with Graves disease. CDR3s include the opening cysteine and the closing phenylalanine or tryptophan. A D gene is named only where the DNA matches it firmly. Size is stated for part of the rows, as once, few or many counts, or as a class when the clone is expanded.

j_call v_call d_call clone_size cdr3_aa cdr3_nt
TRBJ1-5 TRBV20-1 TRBD1 NA CSATQGAYQPQHF TGCAGTGCTACTCAGGGGGCCTATCAGCCCCAGCATTTT
TRBJ2-5 TRBV9 TRBD2 few CASSEGGGGGGQETQYF TGTGCCAGCAGCGAGGGGGGTGGAGGCGGGGGGCAAGAGACCCAGTACTTC
TRBJ2-2 TRBV10-3 TRBD2 NA CAIRTSSGRAAGELFF TGTGCCATCAGGACATCTAGCGGGAGGGCAGCCGGGGAGCTGTTTTTT
TRBJ2-7 TRBV20-1 NA many CSATPSRVVYEQYF TGCAGTGCTACCCCATCGAGGGTGGTGTACGAGCAGTACTTC
TRBJ2-1 TRBV28 TRBD1 NA CASTAGQGFDNEQFF TGTGCCAGCACCGCCGGACAGGGCTTTGACAATGAGCAGTTCTTC
TRBJ2-2 TRBV28 NA NA CASSLLYPVNTGELFF TGTGCCAGCAGTTTATTGTACCCGGTGAACACCGGGGAGCTGTTTTTT
TRBJ2-4 TRBV20-1 TRBD2 NA CSAFRRQGGGDIQYF TGCAGTGCTTTTCGAAGACAGGGCGGGGGGGACATTCAGTACTTC
TRBJ1-2 TRBV24-1 TRBD1 many CATSDGDRVSGYTF TGTGCCACCAGTGATGGGGACAGGGTTTCTGGCTACACCTTC
TRBJ1-1 TRBV19 NA NA CATRQPNTEAFF TGTGCCACGCGGCAGCCGAACACTGAAGCTTTCTTT
TRBJ1-1 TRBV12-5 NA many CASAQAGGDEVFF TGTGCTAGTGCCCAAGCCGGAGGGGATGAAGTTTTCTTT
TRBJ2-7 TRBV6-1 TRBD1 many CASTSTDRAPYEQYF TGTGCCAGCACCAGCACGGACAGGGCCCCCTACGAGCAGTACTTC
TRBJ2-7 TRBV7-2 TRBD1 many CASSSGTGDYEQYF TGTGCCAGCAGCTCAGGGACAGGAGACTACGAGCAGTACTTC
TRBJ1-2 TRBV4-1 NA NA CASSQIYRENYGYTF TGCGCCAGCAGCCAGATTTACAGGGAAAACTATGGCTACACCTTC
TRBJ2-7 TRBV29-1 NA many CSVLGDSSEQYF TGCAGCGTTTTGGGTGACAGTTCCGAGCAGTACTTC
TRBJ2-7 TRBV16 NA NA CASSHGTLSSYEQYF TGTGCCAGCAGCCACGGGACGTTGAGCTCCTACGAGCAGTACTTC
TRBJ2-6 TRBV12-3/TRBV12-4 NA NA CASSLASGANVLTF TGTGCCAGCAGTTTAGCTTCTGGGGCCAACGTCCTGACTTTC
TRBJ2-3 TRBV9 NA NA CASGVGGSRTDTQYF TGTGCCAGCGGCGTAGGTGGGAGCCGCACAGATACGCAGTATTTT
TRBJ2-7 TRBV20-1 NA NA CSASYRSSGYEQYF TGCAGTGCTAGTTATAGGAGCAGTGGCTACGAGCAGTACTTC
TRBJ2-7 TRBV20-1 TRBD2 NA CSASGLAGSYEQYF TGCAGTGCTTCTGGACTAGCGGGATCCTACGAGCAGTACTTC
TRBJ1-6 TRBV12-3/TRBV12-4 NA NA CASSFSDKSSPLHF TGTGCCAGCAGTTTCTCGGACAAGAGTTCACCCCTCCACTTT
TRBJ1-2 TRBV6-1 TRBD1 few CASRAPGQEGYGYTF TGTGCCAGCAGGGCACCGGGACAGGAGGGCTATGGCTACACCTTC
TRBJ1-1 TRBV7-3 NA NA CASSIDRNIEAFF TGTGCCAGCAGCATTGACAGGAACATTGAAGCTTTCTTT
TRBJ2-5 TRBV28 NA many CASSSFLGGGQETQYF TGTGCCAGCAGTTCCTTCCTGGGAGGGGGCCAAGAGACCCAGTACTTC
TRBJ2-7 TRBV29-1 NA few CSVRIDGLSYEQYF TGCAGCGTCCGTATTGACGGCCTTTCCTACGAGCAGTACTTC
TRBJ1-4 TRBV3-1 NA many CASSQDPVQGNEKLFF TGTGCCAGCAGCCAAGATCCGGTACAGGGAAACGAAAAACTGTTTTTT
TRBJ2-7 TRBV5-1 NA few CASSYGTTSGEQYF TGCGCCAGCAGTTACGGGACAACCTCAGGCGAGCAGTACTTC
TRBJ2-5 TRBV7-2 NA many CASSRTGRNQETQYF TGTGCCAGCAGCCGCACGGGACGGAACCAAGAGACCCAGTACTTC
TRBJ2-5 TRBV7-2 TRBD2 many CASTAGTSGLPETQYF TGTGCCAGCACCGCCGGGACTAGCGGACTACCAGAGACCCAGTACTTC
TRBJ2-7 TRBV6-1 NA few CASKRRPGGPPYEQYF TGTGCCAGCAAACGGCGCCCCGGAGGGCCCCCCTACGAGCAGTACTTC
TRBJ1-1 TRBV19 NA NA CASVGLMNTEAFF TGTGCCAGTGTAGGCTTGATGAACACTGAAGCTTTCTTT
TRBJ2-7 TRBV7-9 NA few CASSLGQFPYYEQYF TGTGCCAGCAGCTTAGGGCAGTTCCCCTACTACGAGCAGTACTTC
TRBJ2-5 TRBV20-1 TRBD2 NA CSALMWGGGETQYF TGCAGTGCCTTGATGTGGGGCGGGGGAGAGACCCAGTACTTC
TRBJ1-5 TRBV6-1 NA few CASSQGWSNQPQHF TGTGCCAGCAGCCAAGGATGGAGCAATCAGCCCCAGCATTTT
TRBJ2-7 TRBV15 NA many CATSTGIGYEQYF TGTGCCACCAGCACAGGGATAGGCTACGAGCAGTACTTC
TRBJ1-5 TRBV5-1 NA NA CASRRDPGGNQPQHF TGCGCCAGCCGCCGGGACCCGGGTGGCAATCAGCCCCAGCATTTT
TRBJ2-7 TRBV5-4 NA NA CASSSPGRYEQYF TGTGCCAGCAGTTCCCCGGGACGATACGAGCAGTACTTC
TRBJ2-7 TRBV11-2 NA NA CASSREGGGFYEQYF TGTGCCAGCAGCCGAGAGGGCGGCGGGTTTTACGAGCAGTACTTC
TRBJ2-7 TRBV11-2 NA many CASRPSDTYEQYF TGTGCCAGCAGACCGTCTGACACATACGAGCAGTACTTC
TRBJ2-2 TRBV9 NA NA CASSVSGGTGELFF TGTGCCAGCAGCGTTAGCGGTGGCACCGGGGAGCTGTTTTTT
TRBJ1-6 TRBV5-6 NA NA CASSLTSGSSPLHF TGTGCCAGCAGCTTGACCTCAGGGAGCTCACCCCTCCACTTT
TRBJ2-7 TRBV12-3/TRBV12-4 NA many CASSSTFSYEQYF TGTGCCAGCAGTTCCACATTCTCCTACGAGCAGTACTTC
TRBJ1-1 TRBV28 NA many CATRTEMNTEAFF TGTGCCACCCGGACAGAGATGAACACTGAAGCTTTCTTT
TRBJ2-2 TRBV20-1 NA many CSARDRRTDTGELFF TGCAGTGCTAGAGATCGAAGGACTGATACCGGGGAGCTGTTTTTT
TRBJ1-2 TRBV29-1 TRBD1 few CSVQRDRGDYGYTF TGCAGCGTTCAAAGGGACAGGGGGGACTATGGCTACACCTTC